This T cell receptor beta chain was obtained from a study of blood T cell repertoires in COVID-19. Whole-study context: PBMCs, B-cell-depleted T cells, or T cells provided the cDNA or gDNA that made up the material.

Per the original methods: The authors estimated nucleated cell counts from reference gene primer amplification. The data were produced by immunoSEQ multiplex PCR, yet TCRdb's version contains in-frame clones alone and is incomplete. The DNA was the basis for D and trimming; V, J and clone size are from that table. The sample carries roughly 460,000 clones, approximately 90% recorded once. Worth noting for this clone: Distinct nucleotide sequences in the sample also encode this CDR3.

V was clipped by 4 bases and J by 4 bases; unmatched bases: 4. Germline V lookup: CDR1 SGHRS, CDR2 YFSETQ. This CDR3 comprises 14 residues. J is TRBJ2-7 and V is TRBV5-1, with 11 bases fitting TRBD1. The sequenced sample consisted of peripheral blood. The TCR was taken from a man aged 18 to 29 with COVID-19, enrolled during active disease. Written as DNA, the CDR3 is TGCGCCAGCAGCCCCGGGACAGGGGGATACGAGCAGTACTTC. It codes for CASSPGTGGYEQYF.